This T cell receptor beta chain comes out of a study of blood T cell repertoires in COVID-19. Study background: Spain, Italy and the United States supplied samples that represented acute and convalescent COVID-19. PBMCs, B-cell-depleted T cells, or T cells provided the cDNA or gDNA that made up the material.

After removal of 5 bases from V and 5 bases from J, the junction contained 16 bases not matched to a gene. Germline lookup yields CDR1 SQVTM and CDR2 ANQGSEA. There are 16 residues in the CDR3. This clone occurred once. In the original analysis: It was from reference gene primer amplification that nucleated cell counts were estimated. Here immunoSEQ multiplex PCR was the method, and the copy in TCRdb shows in-frame clones only, minus some. The DNA gave D and trimming, while V, J and clone size come from that table. The profile shows hundreds of thousands of clones, 91% of them singletons. The receptor was derived from a woman aged 18-29 years who had recovered from COVID-19. The sequenced sample consisted of peripheral blood. The V call is TRBV29-1, the J call TRBJ1-2; 8 bases match TRBD1. CDR3 nucleotide sequence: TGCAGCGTTTACCACGAACAGGGGGATATAGGATATGGCTACACCTTC. It is translated as CSVYHEQGDIGYGYTF.